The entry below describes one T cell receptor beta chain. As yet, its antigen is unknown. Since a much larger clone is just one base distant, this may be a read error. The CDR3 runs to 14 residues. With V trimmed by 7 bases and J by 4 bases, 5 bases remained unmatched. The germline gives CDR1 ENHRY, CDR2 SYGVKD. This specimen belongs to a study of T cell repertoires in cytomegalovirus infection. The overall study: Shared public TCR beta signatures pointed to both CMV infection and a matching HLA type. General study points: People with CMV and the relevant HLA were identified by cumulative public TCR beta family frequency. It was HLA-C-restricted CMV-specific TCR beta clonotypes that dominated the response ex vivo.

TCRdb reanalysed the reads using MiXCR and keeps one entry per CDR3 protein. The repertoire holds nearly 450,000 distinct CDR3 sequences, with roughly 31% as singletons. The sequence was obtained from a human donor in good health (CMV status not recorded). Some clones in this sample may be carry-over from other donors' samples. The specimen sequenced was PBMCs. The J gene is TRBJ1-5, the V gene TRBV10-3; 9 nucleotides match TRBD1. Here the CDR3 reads CAIIGQGLNQPQHF. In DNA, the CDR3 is TGTGCCATCATAGGACAGGGGCTAAATCAGCCCCAGCATTTT.